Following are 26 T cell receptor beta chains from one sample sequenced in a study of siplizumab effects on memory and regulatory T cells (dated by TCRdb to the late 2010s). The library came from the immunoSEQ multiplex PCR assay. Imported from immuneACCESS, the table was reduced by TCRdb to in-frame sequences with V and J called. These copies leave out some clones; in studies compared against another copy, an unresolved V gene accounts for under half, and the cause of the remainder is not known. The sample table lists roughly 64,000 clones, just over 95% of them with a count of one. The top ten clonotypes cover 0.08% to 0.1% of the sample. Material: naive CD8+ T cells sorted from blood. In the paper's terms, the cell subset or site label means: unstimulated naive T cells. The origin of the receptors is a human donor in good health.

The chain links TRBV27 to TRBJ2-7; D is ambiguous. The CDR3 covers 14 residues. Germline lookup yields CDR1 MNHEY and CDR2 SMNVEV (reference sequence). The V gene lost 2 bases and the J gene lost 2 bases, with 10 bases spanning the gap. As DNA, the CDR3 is TGTGCCAGCAGTTTAGGTGGCGGAGCCTACGAGCAGTACTTC. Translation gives CASSLGGGAYEQYF.

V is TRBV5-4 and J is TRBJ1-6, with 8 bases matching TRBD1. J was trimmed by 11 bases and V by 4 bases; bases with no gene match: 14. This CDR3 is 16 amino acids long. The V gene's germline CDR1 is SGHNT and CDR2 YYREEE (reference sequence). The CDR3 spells CASSHQVGQGLAPLHF. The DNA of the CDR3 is TGTGCCAGCAGCCATCAAGTCGGACAGGGCCTGGCACCCCTCCACTTT.

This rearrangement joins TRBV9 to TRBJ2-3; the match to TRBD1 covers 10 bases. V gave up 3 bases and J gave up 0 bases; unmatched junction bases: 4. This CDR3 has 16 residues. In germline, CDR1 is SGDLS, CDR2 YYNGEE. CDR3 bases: TGTGCCAGCAGCGCCGGACAGGGGGAAAGCACAGATACGCAGTATTTT. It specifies CASSAGQGESTDTQYF.

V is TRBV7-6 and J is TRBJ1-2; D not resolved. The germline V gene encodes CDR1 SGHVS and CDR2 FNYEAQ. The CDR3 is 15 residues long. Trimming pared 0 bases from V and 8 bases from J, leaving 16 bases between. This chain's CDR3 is CASSLAASDPEGYTF. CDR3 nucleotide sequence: TGTGCCAGCAGCTTAGCGGCGTCAGATCCAGAAGGCTACACCTTC. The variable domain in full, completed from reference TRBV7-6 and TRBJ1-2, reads GAGVSQSPRYKVTKRGQDVALRCDPISGHVSLYWYRQALGQGPEFLTYFNYEAQQDKSGLPNDRFSAERPEGSISTLTIQRTEQRDSAMYRCASSLAASDPEGYTFGSGTRLTVV.

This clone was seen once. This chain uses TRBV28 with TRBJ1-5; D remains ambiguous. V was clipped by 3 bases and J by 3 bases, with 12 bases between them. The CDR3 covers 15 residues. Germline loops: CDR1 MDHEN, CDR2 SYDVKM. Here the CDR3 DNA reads TGTGCCAGCAGTTTGGGGTCGGGTTACAATCAGCCCCAGCATTTT. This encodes CASSLGSGYNQPQHF.

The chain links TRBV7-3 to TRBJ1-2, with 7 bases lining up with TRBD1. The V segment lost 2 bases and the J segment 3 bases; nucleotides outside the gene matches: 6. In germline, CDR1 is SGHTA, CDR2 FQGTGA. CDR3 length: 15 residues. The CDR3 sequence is CASSLGTVLYYGYTF. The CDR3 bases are TGTGCCAGCAGCTTAGGGACAGTTCTTTACTATGGCTACACCTTC.

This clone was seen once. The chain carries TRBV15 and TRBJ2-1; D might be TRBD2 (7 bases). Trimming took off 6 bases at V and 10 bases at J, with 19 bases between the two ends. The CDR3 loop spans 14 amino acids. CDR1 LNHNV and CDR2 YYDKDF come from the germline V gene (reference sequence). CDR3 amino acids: CATRWRGGLYEQFF. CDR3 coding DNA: TGTGCCACCAGATGGAGGGGGGGCCTTTACGAGCAGTTCTTC.

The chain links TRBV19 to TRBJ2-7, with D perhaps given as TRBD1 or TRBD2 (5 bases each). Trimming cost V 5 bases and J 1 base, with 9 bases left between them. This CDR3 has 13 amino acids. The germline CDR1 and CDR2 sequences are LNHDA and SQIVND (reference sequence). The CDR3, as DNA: TGTGCCAGTAGTGCCGGGGCGTCCTACGAGCAGTACTTC. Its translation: CASSAGASYEQYF.

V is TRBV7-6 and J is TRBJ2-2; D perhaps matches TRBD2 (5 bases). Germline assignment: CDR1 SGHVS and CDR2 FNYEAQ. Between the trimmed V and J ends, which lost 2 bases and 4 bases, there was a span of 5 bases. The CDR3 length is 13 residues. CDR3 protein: CASSLSGTGELFF. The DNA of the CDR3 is TGTGCCAGCAGCTTAAGCGGCACCGGGGAGCTGTTTTTT.

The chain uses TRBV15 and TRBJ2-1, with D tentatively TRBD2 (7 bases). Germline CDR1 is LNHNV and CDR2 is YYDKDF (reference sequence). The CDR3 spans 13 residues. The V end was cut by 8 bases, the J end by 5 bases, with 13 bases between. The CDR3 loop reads CATVGGAHNEQFF. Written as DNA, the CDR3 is TGTGCCACCGTAGGGGGGGCCCACAATGAGCAGTTCTTC.

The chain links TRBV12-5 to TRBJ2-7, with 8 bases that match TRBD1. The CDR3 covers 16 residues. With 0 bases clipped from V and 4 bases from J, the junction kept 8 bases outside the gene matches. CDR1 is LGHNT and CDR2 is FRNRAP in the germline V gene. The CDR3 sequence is CASGLVLRGPEYEQYF. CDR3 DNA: TGTGCTAGTGGTTTGGTACTCAGGGGGCCAGAGTACGAGCAGTACTTC.

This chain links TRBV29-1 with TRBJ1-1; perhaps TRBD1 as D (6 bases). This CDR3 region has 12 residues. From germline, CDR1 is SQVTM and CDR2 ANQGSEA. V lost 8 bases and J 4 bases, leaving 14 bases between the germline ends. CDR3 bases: TGCAGCATCGACAGGTTGGGCACTGAAGCTTTCTTT. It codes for CSIDRLGTEAFF.

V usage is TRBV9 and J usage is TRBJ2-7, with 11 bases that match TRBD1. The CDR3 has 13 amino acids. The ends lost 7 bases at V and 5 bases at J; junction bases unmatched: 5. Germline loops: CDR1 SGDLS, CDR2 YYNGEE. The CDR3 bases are TGTGCCAGCGGACAGGGGGCGGGGGACGAGCAGTACTTC. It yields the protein CASGQGAGDEQYF.

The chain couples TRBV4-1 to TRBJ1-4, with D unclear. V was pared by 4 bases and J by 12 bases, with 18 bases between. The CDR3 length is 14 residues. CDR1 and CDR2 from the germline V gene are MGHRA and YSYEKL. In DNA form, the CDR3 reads TGCGCCAGCAGCCCACAAGAGCCCGAATTCCAACTGTTTTTT. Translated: CASSPQEPEFQLFF.

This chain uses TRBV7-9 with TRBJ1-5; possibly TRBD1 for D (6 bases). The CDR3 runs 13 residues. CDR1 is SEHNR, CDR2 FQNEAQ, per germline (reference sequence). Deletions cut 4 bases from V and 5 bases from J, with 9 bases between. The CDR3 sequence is CASSSAGDQPQHF. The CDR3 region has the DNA TGTGCCAGCAGCTCGGCAGGGGATCAGCCCCAGCATTTT.

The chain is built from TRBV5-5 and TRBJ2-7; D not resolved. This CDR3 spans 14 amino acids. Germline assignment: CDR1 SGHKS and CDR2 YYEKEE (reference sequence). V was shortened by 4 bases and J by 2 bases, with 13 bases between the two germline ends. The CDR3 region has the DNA TGTGCCAGCAGCCTAGACCCCCCCACCTACGAGCAGTACTTC. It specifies CASSLDPPTYEQYF.

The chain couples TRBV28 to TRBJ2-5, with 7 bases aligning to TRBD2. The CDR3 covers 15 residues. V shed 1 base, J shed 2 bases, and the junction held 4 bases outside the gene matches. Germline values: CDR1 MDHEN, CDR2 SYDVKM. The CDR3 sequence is CASSLSGGVQETQYF. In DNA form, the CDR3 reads TGTGCCAGCAGTTTATCTGGGGGGGTACAAGAGACCCAGTACTTC.

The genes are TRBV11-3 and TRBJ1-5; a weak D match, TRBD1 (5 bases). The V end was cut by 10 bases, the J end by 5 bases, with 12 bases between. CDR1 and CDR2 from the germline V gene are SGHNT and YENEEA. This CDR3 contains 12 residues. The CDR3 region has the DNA TGTGCCACCCCAACGGGGGATCAGCCCCAGCATTTT. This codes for CATPTGDQPQHF. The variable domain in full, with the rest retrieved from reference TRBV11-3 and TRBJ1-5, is EAGVVQSPRYKIIEKKQPVAFWCNPISGHNTLYWYLQNLGQGPELLIRYENEEAVDDSQLPKDRFSAERLKGVDSTLKIQPAELGDSAVYLCATPTGDQPQHFGDGTRLSIL.

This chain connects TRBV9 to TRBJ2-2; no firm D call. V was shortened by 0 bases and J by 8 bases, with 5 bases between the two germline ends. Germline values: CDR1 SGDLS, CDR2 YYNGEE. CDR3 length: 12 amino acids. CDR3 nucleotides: TGTGCCAGCAGCGTAGGCCAGGGGGAGCTGTTTTTT. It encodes CASSVGQGELFF.

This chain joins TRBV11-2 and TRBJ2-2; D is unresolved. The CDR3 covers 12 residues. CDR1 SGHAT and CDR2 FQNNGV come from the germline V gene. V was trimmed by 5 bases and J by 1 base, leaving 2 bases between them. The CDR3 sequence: CASSGNTGELFF. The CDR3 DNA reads TGTGCCAGCAGCGGGAACACCGGGGAGCTGTTTTTT.

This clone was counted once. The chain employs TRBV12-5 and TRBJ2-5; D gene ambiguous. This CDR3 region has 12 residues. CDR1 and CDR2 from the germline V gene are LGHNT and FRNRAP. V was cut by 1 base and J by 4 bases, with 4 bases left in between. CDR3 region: CASGLGLETQYF. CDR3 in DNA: TGTGCTAGTGGTTTGGGCCTAGAGACCCAGTACTTC.

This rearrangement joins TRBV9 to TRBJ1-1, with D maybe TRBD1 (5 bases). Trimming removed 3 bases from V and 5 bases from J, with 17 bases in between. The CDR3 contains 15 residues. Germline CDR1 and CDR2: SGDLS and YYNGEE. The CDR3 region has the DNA TGTGCCAGCAGCGAAGCAGCAGGGCCGGATACTGAAGCTTTCTTT. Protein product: CASSEAAGPDTEAFF.

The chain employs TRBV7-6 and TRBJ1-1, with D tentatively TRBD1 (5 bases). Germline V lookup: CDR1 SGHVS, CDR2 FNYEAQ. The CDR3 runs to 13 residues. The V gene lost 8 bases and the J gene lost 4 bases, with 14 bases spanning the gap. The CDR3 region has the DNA TGTGCCAGCCGGCTGGGGACGGGCACTGAAGCTTTCTTT. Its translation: CASRLGTGTEAFF.

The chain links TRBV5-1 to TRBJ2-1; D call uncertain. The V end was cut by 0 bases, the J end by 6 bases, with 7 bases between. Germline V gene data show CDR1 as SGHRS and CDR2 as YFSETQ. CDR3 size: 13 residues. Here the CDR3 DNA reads TGCGCCAGCAGCTTGGGAGGTGCCAATGAGCAGTTCTTC. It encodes CASSLGGANEQFF.

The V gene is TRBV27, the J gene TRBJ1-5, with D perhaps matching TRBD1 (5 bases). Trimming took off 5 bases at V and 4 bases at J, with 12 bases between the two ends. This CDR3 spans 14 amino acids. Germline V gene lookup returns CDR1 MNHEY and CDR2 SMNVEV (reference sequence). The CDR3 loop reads CASSQGLGNQPQHF. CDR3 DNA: TGTGCCAGCAGTCAGGGTCTAGGAAATCAGCCCCAGCATTTT.

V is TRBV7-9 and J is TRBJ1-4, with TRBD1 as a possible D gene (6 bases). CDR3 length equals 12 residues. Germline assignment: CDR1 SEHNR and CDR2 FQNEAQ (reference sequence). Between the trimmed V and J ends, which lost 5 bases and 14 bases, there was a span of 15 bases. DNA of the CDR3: TGTGCCAGCAGCGACACGGGGGGCAGGCTGTTTTTT. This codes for CASSDTGGRLFF. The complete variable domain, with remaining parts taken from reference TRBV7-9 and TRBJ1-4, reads DTGVSQNPRHKITKRGQNVTFRCDPISEHNRLYWYRQTLGQGPEFLTYFQNEAQLEKSRLLSDRFSAERPKGSFSTLEIQRTEQGDSAMYLCASSDTGGRLFFGSGTQLSVL.